This T cell receptor (beta chain) emerged from a study of blood T cell repertoires in COVID-19. As for the study in general: The United States, Italy and Spain supplied acute and convalescent COVID-19 samples. The analysed material was cDNA or gDNA that came from T cells, B-cell-depleted T cells, or PBMCs.

The V segment lost 1 base and the J segment 5 bases; nucleotides outside the gene matches: 6. CDR3 length: 15 residues. The germline V gene encodes CDR1 KGHSH and CDR2 LQKENI. Original analysis: The assay estimated nucleated cells by amplifying reference gene primers. Sequenced by immunoSEQ multiplex PCR; TCRdb stores in-frame clones only, minus some. V, J and clone size are those of that table, while D and trimming were read from the DNA. The repertoire includes approximately 150,000 clones, approximately 87% of them detected once, and 8% to 9% sits in the top ten. The chain is built from TRBV18 and TRBJ1-1; TRBD1 agrees at 8 bases. The sequence came from a woman in her forties or fifties with active or convalescent COVID-19. The sequenced sample consisted of peripheral blood. In DNA form, the CDR3 reads TGTGCCAGCTCACCACGGACGGACAGGGCAACTGAAGCTTTCTTT. The encoded protein is CASSPRTDRATEAFF.